The 18 T cell receptor beta chains reported below all come from one sample, sequenced in a study of blood T cell repertoires in COVID-19. Clones were sequenced by immunoSEQ multiplex PCR, and TCRdb holds only the in-frame ones, with some missing. Here the sample spans roughly 160,000 clones, approximately 80% being singletons. Sequencing input: PBMCs or T cells enriched from blood (not recorded which). The receptors were gathered from a man in his fifties or sixties who had recovered from COVID-19.

This clone was seen a handful of times. The J gene is TRBJ2-7, the V gene TRBV27; D is unclear. CDR1 is MNHEY, CDR2 SMNVEV, per germline (reference sequence). Trimming stripped 0 bases from V and 5 bases from J, with 14 bases between. The length of the CDR3 is 15 residues. The CDR3 here is CASSLSLGLLHEQYF. CDR3 nucleotides: TGTGCCAGCAGTTTATCTCTGGGCCTTCTCCACGAGCAGTACTTC.

The chain has TRBV7-3 and TRBJ2-7, with TRBD2 matching 9 bases. V was pared by 8 bases and J by 6 bases, with 11 bases of the junction left unmatched. Per the germline V gene, CDR1 is SGHTA and CDR2 is FQGTGA. The CDR3 totals 14 residues. CDR3 sequence (DNA): TGTGCCAGCGGATCTGAGGGACTAGCATCCGAGCAGTACTTC. As protein: CASGSEGLASEQYF.

The sample holds one count of this clone. The rearrangement uses TRBV19 and TRBJ2-3; D unresolved. The germline gives CDR1 LNHDA, CDR2 SQIVND (reference sequence). Deletions cut 4 bases from V and 10 bases from J, with 18 bases between. The CDR3 has 14 residues. This CDR3 is CASSTPSRSTAQYF. Here the CDR3 DNA reads TGTGCCAGTAGTACCCCCTCTAGGTCTACTGCGCAGTATTTT.

The gene calls are TRBV7-3 and TRBJ1-2, with 9 bases aligning to TRBD1. V gave up 6 bases and J gave up 4 bases; unmatched junction bases: 9. The CDR3 totals 15 residues. Germline-derived CDR1 and CDR2 are SGHTA and FQGTGA. The CDR3: CASRSRQGDSYGYTF. CDR3 DNA sequence: TGTGCCAGCAGGTCCAGACAGGGGGATAGCTATGGCTACACCTTC.

J is TRBJ2-7 and V is TRBV6-1, with 11 nucleotides matching TRBD1. Per germline, CDR1 MNHNS and CDR2 SASEGT. V was pared by 3 bases and J by 5 bases, with 9 bases of the junction left unmatched. This CDR3 has 16 amino acids. The CDR3 DNA follows: TGTGCCAGCAGTGATACCGGGACAGGGGGGTGGCACGAGCAGTACTTC. This translates into CASSDTGTGGWHEQYF.

The rearrangement joins TRBV14 to TRBJ1-2, with a weak D call TRBD1 (6 bases). Germline V lookup: CDR1 SGHDN, CDR2 FVKESK. This CDR3 contains 13 residues. Trimming pared 1 base from V and 7 bases from J, leaving 10 bases between. CDR3 nucleotides: TGTGCCAGCAGCCAAGGACAGGCCGGTGGCTACACCTTC. Translation gives CASSQGQAGGYTF.

The chain employs TRBV28 and TRBJ2-7; TRBD2 matches 7 bases. Germline CDR1 MDHEN, CDR2 SYDVKM. CDR3 length: 16 residues. Written as DNA, the CDR3 is TGTGAACCAGCAGTTTTAGGGAGGGACGGTATCTACGAGCAGTACTTC. Translating gives CEPAVLGRDGIYEQYF.

This chain connects TRBV28 to TRBJ1-1; possible D gene TRBD1, 5 bases. In germline, CDR1 is MDHEN, CDR2 SYDVKM. Between the trimmed V and J ends, which lost 5 bases and 7 bases, there was a span of 17 bases. The CDR3 loop spans 14 amino acids. The CDR3 protein is CASSVRGGRIEAFF. CDR3 DNA: TGTGCCAGCAGTGTTAGGGGAGGTAGGATTGAAGCTTTCTTT.

The CDR3, as DNA: TGTGCCAGCTCAGGGGGCGCTTCGAAGACCCAGTACTTC. It encodes CASSGGASKTQYF. The chain recombines TRBV18 with TRBJ2-5; possible D gene TRBD1, 6 bases. CDR1 is KGHSH and CDR2 is LQKENI in the germline V gene. Deletions cut 5 bases from V and 6 bases from J, with 13 bases between. The CDR3 consists of 13 residues.

This chain joins TRBV4-1 and TRBJ1-4; weak D call: TRBD1 (5 bases). V lost 1 base, J lost 8 bases, and 14 bases lay in between. Germline CDR1 MGHRA, CDR2 YSYEKL. The CDR3 consists of 15 residues. In nucleotides, the CDR3 is TGCGCCAGCAGCCAAGTGCAACAGGCAGTAGAAAAACTGTTTTTT. Translating gives CASSQVQQAVEKLFF.

This CDR3 is CASSPGSKAGNTIYF. DNA for the CDR3: TGTGCCAGCAGTCCGGGTAGTAAAGCTGGAAACACCATATATTTT. The V gene is TRBV5-6, the J gene TRBJ1-3; no firm D call. V was cut by 5 bases and J by 2 bases, with 14 bases left in between. Per germline, CDR1 SGHDT and CDR2 YYEEEE. The CDR3 loop spans 15 amino acids.

This sequence joins TRBV7-8 and TRBJ1-1, with 9 bases that match TRBD1. V trimming: 4 bases; J trimming: 5 bases; junction bases outside the gene matches: 8. This CDR3 region has 15 residues. Germline loops: CDR1 SGHVS, CDR2 FQNEAQ. CDR3 in amino acids: CASSSSDRGGTEAFF. Written as DNA, the CDR3 is TGTGCCAGCAGCTCTTCGGACAGGGGAGGGACTGAAGCTTTCTTT.

V usage is TRBV18 and J usage is TRBJ1-1, with D unclear. The CDR3 totals 13 residues. Germline V gene data show CDR1 as KGHSH and CDR2 as LQKENI. The V and J ends lost 0 bases and 4 bases respectively, with 6 bases between them. The CDR3 nucleotides are TGTGCCAGCTCACCACCGAGCTCCACTGAAGCTTTCTTT. It is translated as CASSPPSSTEAFF.

V is TRBV28 and J is TRBJ2-7; 8 bases line up with TRBD1. The J segment lost 0 bases and the V segment lost 6 bases, leaving 7 bases of the junction unmatched. The CDR3 is 15 amino acids. In germline, CDR1 is MDHEN, CDR2 SYDVKM. DNA of the CDR3: TGTGCCAGCAGACCCTGGACAGGGAGCTCCTACGAGCAGTACTTC. Residues: CASRPWTGSSYEQYF.

This rearrangement joins TRBV7-9 to TRBJ1-1; D is ambiguous. With 3 bases removed from V and 5 bases from J, the gap between germline ends came to 10 bases. CDR3 length equals 13 residues. Germline V gene sequence: CDR1 SEHNR, CDR2 FQNEAQ (reference sequence). Here the CDR3 reads CASSLTSFTEAFF. In DNA form, the CDR3 reads TGTGCCAGCAGCTTGACATCCTTTACTGAAGCTTTCTTT.

The CDR3 loop reads CASSEFGGQGAGAEAFF. CDR3 in DNA: TGTGCCAGCAGTGAATTTGGGGGACAAGGTGCCGGAGCTGAAGCTTTCTTT. The gene calls are TRBV25-1 and TRBJ1-1; D perhaps matches TRBD1 (6 bases). Germline CDR1 is MGHDK and CDR2 is SYGVNS. The V and J ends lost 1 base and 6 bases respectively, with 21 bases between them. The CDR3 has 17 amino acids.

The chain joins TRBV15 to TRBJ1-5; tentatively, D is TRBD1 (5 bases). Looked up from germline, CDR1 is LNHNV and CDR2 is YYDKDF (reference sequence). The V end was cut by 0 bases, the J end by 0 bases, with 12 bases between. The CDR3 covers 17 residues. The CDR3 nucleotides read TGTGCCACCAGCAGAGACCCGACAGTACCTAGCAATCAGCCCCAGCATTTT. Protein product: CATSRDPTVPSNQPQHF. The variable domain in full, with the rest retrieved from reference TRBV15 and TRBJ1-5, is DAMVIQNPRYQVTQFGKPVTLSCSQTLNHNVMYWYQQKSSQAPKLLFHYYDKDFNNEADTPDNFQSRRPNTSFCFLDIRSPGLGDTAMYLCATSRDPTVPSNQPQHFGDGTRLSIL.

This clone has a single count. The chain joins TRBV18 to TRBJ1-1, with D possibly matching TRBD1 (5 bases). From germline, CDR1 is KGHSH and CDR2 LQKENI. The V gene lost 3 bases and the J gene lost 3 bases, with 14 bases spanning the gap. The CDR3 spans 15 residues. CDR3: CASSPLSAGDTEAFF. The CDR3 DNA reads as TGTGCCAGCTCACCCTTATCGGCGGGGGACACTGAAGCTTTCTTT.